Listed here is a single T cell receptor beta chain. This sample is part of a study of blood T cell repertoires in COVID-19. The wider study: Sources were T cells, B-cell-depleted T cells, or PBMCs; the material itself was cDNA or gDNA.

The CDR3 sequence is 11 residues long. Germline V gene sequence: CDR1 SQVTM, CDR2 ANQGSEA. V was pared by 4 bases and J by 7 bases, with 8 bases between. Original handling: Reference gene primer amplification in the assay estimated nucleated cell counts. Method: immunoSEQ multiplex PCR; TCRdb's copy keeps in-frame clones and lacks some. V, J and clone size were drawn from that table, and D and trimming were deduced from the DNA. The sample yields approximately 100,000 clones, more than 60% seen once. The TCR sequence derives from an older man with active or convalescent COVID-19. The material sequenced was peripheral blood. The V call is TRBV29-1, the J call TRBJ2-1; unclear D gene. In DNA form, the CDR3 reads TGCAGCGTTGGCAGACAAAATGAGCAGTTCTTC. It yields the protein CSVGRQNEQFF.